The clone carrying this T cell receptor beta chain was seen a handful of times. Its antigen is undetermined. The source of the sample is a study of T cells after yellow fever vaccination. A universal primer site and UMIs were added as TCR cDNA was made by 5'RACE template switching. MiXCR, run by TCRdb on the 5' RACE reads, gives a single entry per CDR3 protein. In the table there are hundreds of thousands of distinct CDR3 sequences, approximately 19% of which are singletons. Trimming stripped 0 bases from V and 0 bases from J, with 9 bases between. The CDR3 sequence is 15 residues long. Looked up from germline, CDR1 is SGHRS and CDR2 is YFSETQ. Notes on the study in general: In FACS-sorted repertoires, abundant clonotypes from the bulk population could appear as contaminants.

This TCR derives from a man between 18 and 35 years old who received the YFV17D yellow fever vaccine. The chain combines TRBV5-1 with TRBJ1-2; unclear D gene. The material was PBMCs, obtained before the yellow fever booster vaccination. CDR3 protein: CASSLDGWSNYGYTF. As DNA, the CDR3 is TGCGCCAGCAGCTTGGACGGGTGGTCTAACTATGGCTACACCTTC.